This T cell receptor (beta chain) derives from a study of blood T cell repertoires in COVID-19 (dated by TCRdb to the early 2020s). The study in broad terms: Samples covering the acute and convalescent phases of COVID-19 were provided by collaborators in the United States, Italy and Spain. The material from the prospective study consisted of cDNA or gDNA derived from T cells, B-cell-depleted T cells, or PBMCs. Samples were obtained from the ongoing ImmuneRACE study (first 160 participants) and from some 1,200 subjects provided by 6 global collaborators. The repertoires were released in a freely available public database meant as a resource for research on the immune response to SARS-CoV-2. Nearly every sample came with metadata listing a de-identified subject ID, COVID-19 status, age in years and sex. Subjects who had been exposed to COVID-19, were actively infected with it, or had recovered from it provided the deeply sampled blood TCRbeta repertoires that made up the dataset. Where available, HLA class I and class II types were obtained from metadata supplied by the sample provider rather than from assay-based typing. General findings and caveats noted by the study authors: How much clinical and demographic metadata was included differed by source and by participant, and the metadata was provided uncurated.

The immunoSEQ Assay, a bias-controlled multiplex PCR, was used to amplify TCRbeta CDR3 regions from genomic DNA. As for how the authors treated the data: The number of nucleated cells in each sample was estimated by amplification of reference gene primers within the assay. To quantify the absolute abundance of each unique TCRbeta CDR3 rearrangement, sequence reads were collapsed and filtered. For each sample, productive Simpson clonality was calculated as the square root of Simpson's diversity index over productive rearrangements. TCRdb stores this immuneACCESS table with in-frame sequences only. Part of the clones is absent; in the studies checked, under half of the shortfall reflects unresolved V genes, and no reason is known for the rest. V, J and clone size derive from that table, while D and trimming were established from the DNA sequence. The sample includes roughly 410,000 clones, with about 90% observed a single time. The ten largest clones capture around 1.2% of the sample.

From a lookup of the germline V gene (reference sequence), CDR1 and CDR2 are MNHEY and SMNVEV. For this chain, trimming is 7 bases at the V end and 2 bases at the J end, and the number of junction bases without a gene match is 6. Measured from the cysteine to the phenylalanine, the CDR3 is 16 residues long. Only the CDR3 portion is preserved as DNA: 48 bases, with reading frame beginning at the first base. Whole blood was collected in K2EDTA tubes by collaborating institutions according to the institutions' own protocols. For TCRbeta analysis, collaborators shipped samples as frozen whole blood, isolated PBMCs, or DNA extracted from either of those sample types. About this clone: This clone's antigen is unknown. No base-level quality is on record; no much larger clone is a single base apart.

The chain is made from TRBV27 and TRBJ2-7, with 15 bases aligning to TRBD2. What was sequenced was peripheral blood. The TCR comes from a man aged 40-50 years with acute or convalescent COVID-19. The CDR3 reads as follows: CASTTGLAGGPYEQYF. The nucleotide sequence is given as TGTGCCAGCACGACGGGACTAGCGGGAGGTCCCTACGAGCAGTACTTC.